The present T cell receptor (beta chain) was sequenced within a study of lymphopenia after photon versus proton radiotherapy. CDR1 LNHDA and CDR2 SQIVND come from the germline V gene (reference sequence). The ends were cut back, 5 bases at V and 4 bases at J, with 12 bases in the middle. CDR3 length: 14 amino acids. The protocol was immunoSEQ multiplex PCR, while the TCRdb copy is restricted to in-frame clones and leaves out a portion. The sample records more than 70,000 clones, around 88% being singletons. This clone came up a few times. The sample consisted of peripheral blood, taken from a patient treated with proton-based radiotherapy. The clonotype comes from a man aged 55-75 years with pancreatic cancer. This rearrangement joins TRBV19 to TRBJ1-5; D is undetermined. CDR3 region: CASSRAAYNQPQHF. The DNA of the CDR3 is TGTGCCAGTAGTCGCGCAGCCTATAATCAGCCCCAGCATTTT.